The T cell receptor beta chain under discussion was sequenced for a study of T cell clonality in common variable immunodeficiency (dated by TCRdb to between 2015 and 2016). General conclusions and limits of the study: Fewer TCRbeta clones were shared among CVID subjects than among healthy controls (p < 0.0001). TCRbeta clonality was higher in CVID subjects than in healthy controls (t-test p = 0.018), and the increase was most characteristic of about a third of subjects. It was noted by the authors that sequencing of the repertoires of T cell subpopulations would be needed to clarify the cause of the increased clonality in CVID. Even though DNA input was equal, the average per sample came to some 90,000 unique sequences for controls compared with roughly 30,000 for CVID samples. CVID TCRbeta sequences were reported to have fewer deletions and N-nucleotide insertions and to lack highly modified clones with 13 or more V deletions. Correlations of repertoire features with clinical complications were constrained by heterogeneity among patients within the CVID cohort.

CVID was diagnosed by standard criteria: serum IgG, IgA and/or IgM reduced below normal range, plus specific antibody deficiency. There were 40 to 50 subjects in the CVID group (about 29 male and about 15 female), ranging in age from roughly 8 to 64 years, with a mean age of roughly 39. Most of the CVID patients and most of the healthy controls were of Caucasian heritage. All CVID subjects had received replacement immunoglobulin therapy for at least one year at the time of study participation. When blood was collected, none of the CVID subjects were ill or on immunomodulatory or immunosuppressive medication. Heparinized peripheral whole blood samples of about 4.5 to 8.5 ml were collected from each donor. TCRbeta CDR3 repertoires were sequenced from genomic DNA of adults with common variable immune deficiency (CVID) and healthy adult controls. To isolate peripheral blood mononuclear cells, diluted blood was subjected to density centrifugation over Hypaque 1077 or Ficoll-Paque. Genomic DNA was obtained from unsorted mononuclear cells through either Qiagen column purification or a centrifugation-based method.

This clone was found a few times. This clone's antigen is unknown. The CDR3 is cut off 3 residues early in the read; its end comes from the germline J gene. Its CDR3 holds 15 amino acids, cysteine through phenylalanine. Sequencing covers 36 bases of the CDR3, shown here with the frame starting at base 1. Looking up the germline V gene yields CDR1 SGHVS and CDR2 FNYEAQ. Ends trimmed: V by 5 bases, J by 2 bases; bases unmatched to a gene: 4. Equivalent amounts of genomic DNA from CVID and control samples were used as sequencing input. For every sample, a 60 bp segment covering the rearranged TCRbeta CDR3 region was amplified and then sequenced. The immunoSEQ assay, a bias-corrected multiplex PCR with high-throughput sequencing, was employed for TCRbeta amplification. The study's processing was this. Every unique nucleotide sequence counted as a clone and was annotated with V, D and J genes, copy number and frequency. Sequences were labeled productive if in frame, and non-productive if out of frame or containing stop codons. As previously described, clonality was calculated on the basis of Shannon's entropy. The predicted amino acid sequences of productive clones were used to derive the mean CDR3 Kyte-Doolittle hydropathy. The R hclust function was used to hierarchically cluster scaled V gene usage with Manhattan distance and complete linkage. Sharing of clones by CDR3 amino acid sequence was evaluated by resampling 12 repertoires per group over 100 rounds. The repertoires were searched for about 70 published EBV-specific and 200 to 300 published CMV-specific TCRbeta sequences. A couple of CVID samples that yielded fewer than 10,000 sequences were excluded from the analysis, so approximately 38 CVID repertoires were retained. The table was pulled from immuneACCESS by TCRdb, which kept in-frame rearrangements only. Such tables lose some clones; where checked, under half of the loss comes from unresolved V genes, and the rest has no known cause. V, J and clone size are those of that table, while D and trimming were read from the DNA. In this sample, more than 30,000 clones appear, none counted once only. Roughly 6.7% of the sample rests with the top ten.

The sequenced material came from peripheral blood mononuclear cells. Here the chain combines TRBV7-6 and TRBJ2-7, with 12 middle bases fitting TRBD2. The receptor was derived from a human donor with common variable immunodeficiency. The CDR3 reads CASSLLAGGAYEQYF. Partial CDR3 DNA: TGTGCCAGCAGCCTACTAGCGGGAGGCGCCTACGAG.